The rows below give T cell receptor beta chains drawn from one sample of a study of CD8 T cells in Susac syndrome. MiXCR was run by TCRdb on the immunoSEQ multiplex PCR reads, yielding one entry per CDR3 protein. The repertoire consists of 180,000 or so distinct CDR3 sequences, with about 93% occurring once and the leading ten covering 0.11% to 0.15%. The material sequenced was CD4+ T cells from PBMCs. The receptor source for this set is a human donor in good health. Both conserved end residues are part of each CDR3. D genes are given only for firm matches. Where a row states a size, it is once, few, many or the class of an expanded clone; other rows omit it.

cdr3_nt cdr3_aa clone_size j_call d_call v_call cdr3_length
TGTGCCAGCAGCTTACGGGACAGGGAAGGAGGGCAGCCCCAGCATTTT CASSLRDREGGQPQHF . TRBJ1-5 TRBD1 TRBV7-8 16
TGCAGTGCTCACCGACTAGCGGGGGGGCAAGAGACCCAGTACTTC CSAHRLAGGQETQYF once TRBJ2-5 TRBD2 TRBV20-1 15
TGTGCCAGCAGCAAGGACCTCGAGCAGTACTTC CASSKDLEQYF . TRBJ2-7 . TRBV7-9 11
TGTGCCAGCAGTCCACCGGGACAAATTTGGGAGACCCAGTACTTC CASSPPGQIWETQYF . TRBJ2-5 . TRBV6-2/TRBV6-3 15
TGCAGCGCACGGGACAGTCGGTATGGCTACACCTTC CSARDSRYGYTF few TRBJ1-2 TRBD1 TRBV29-1 12
TGTGCCACCAGCAGAGATTCGGGGGCAGGTACGCAGTATTTT CATSRDSGAGTQYF . TRBJ2-3 . TRBV15 14
TGTGCCAGCAGCTTTACAGACAGGGGGCCAGATACGCAGTATTTT CASSFTDRGPDTQYF . TRBJ2-3 TRBD1 TRBV7-2 15
TGTGCCTCAGCGGCGGGACAACAACGGGAAGCTTTCTTT CASAAGQQREAFF once TRBJ1-1 . TRBV5-4 13
TGTGCCAGCTCACCAACTCTCGGGACAGGGGGTGATGAGCAGTTCTTC CASSPTLGTGGDEQFF . TRBJ2-1 TRBD1 TRBV18 16
TGTGCCAGCAGCCAAGGAGTGTGGTGCTCCTACAATGAGCAGTTCTTC CASSQGVWCSYNEQFF once TRBJ2-1 . TRBV3-1 16
TGTGCCAGCAGCTTAGCTGGGACAGGGGTGGGCGAGCAGTACTTC CASSLAGTGVGEQYF once TRBJ2-7 TRBD1 TRBV7-9 15
TGTGCCAGCTCACGAGGAGGACAGGGCACTGAAGCTTTCTTT CASSRGGQGTEAFF . TRBJ1-1 TRBD1 TRBV18 14
TGTGCCAGCAGCCGCCTGGGGAGCGGGGAATACAATGAGCAGTTCTTC CASSRLGSGEYNEQFF . TRBJ2-1 TRBD2 TRBV14 16
TGTGCCAGCCGGGACAGGGCTGGGGCCAACGTCCTGACTTTC CASRDRAGANVLTF . TRBJ2-6 TRBD1 TRBV7-9 14
TGTGCCTGGAGTGCCCTTCTTCCCCACGAGCAGTACTTC CAWSALLPHEQYF . TRBJ2-7 . TRBV30 13
TGTGCCACCAGTGATGTTATAGCGGGGGGGCCCGAGCAGTTCTTC CATSDVIAGGPEQFF once TRBJ2-1 TRBD2 TRBV24-1 15
TGTGCCATCAGTGGGACTAGCGGGGATACGCAGTATTTT CAISGTSGDTQYF . TRBJ2-3 TRBD2 TRBV10-3 13
TGCAGTGCTAGGGAATCTACAGGGCATAGCAATCAGCCCCAGCATTTT CSARESTGHSNQPQHF . TRBJ1-5 . TRBV20-1 16
TGCAGTGCTGACAGGGGCGTTGGCTACACCTTC CSADRGVGYTF . TRBJ1-2 TRBD1 TRBV20-1 11
TGTGCCAGCAGAGCCAGGGGCCGGAATCAGCCCCAGCATTTT CASRARGRNQPQHF . TRBJ1-5 . TRBV6-2/TRBV6-3 14
TGTGCCAGCAGCACACAGGGGGTTGCTAATTCACCCCTCCACTTT CASSTQGVANSPLHF . TRBJ1-6 TRBD1 TRBV7-2 15
TGCAGCGTTGAAGGACGAACCAGTCAGGGGCCCACAGATACGCAGTATTTT CSVEGRTSQGPTDTQYF . TRBJ2-3 . TRBV29-1 17
TGTGCCAGCTCACCACAGGCTGCAGGAGACACCGGGGAGCTGTTTTTT CASSPQAAGDTGELFF . TRBJ2-2 . TRBV18 16
TGCAGTGCTAGAGATCCCCTAGCGGGGGGGCACGAGCAGTACTTC CSARDPLAGGHEQYF . TRBJ2-7 TRBD2 TRBV20-1 15
TGTGCCAGCAGCGGCGGGTCGAATGGAGGCGAGCAGTACTTC CASSGGSNGGEQYF . TRBJ2-7 . TRBV9 14
TGTGCCAGCAGAGATAATAGCGGGTTCACAGATACGCAGTATTTT CASRDNSGFTDTQYF . TRBJ2-3 TRBD2 TRBV25-1 15
TGTGCCAGCAGTGAACGAGGCGACGGGGACTACGAGCAGTACTTC CASSERGDGDYEQYF . TRBJ2-7 . TRBV25-1 15
TGTGCCAGCAGAAAGACAGCCAGCGTGGAGACCCAGTACTTC CASRKTASVETQYF . TRBJ2-5 . TRBV7-9 14
TGTGCCAGCAGCCCGCTAAAGTCGGGAACGGAGACCCAGTACTTC CASSPLKSGTETQYF once TRBJ2-5 . TRBV14 15
TGTGCCAGCAGCCAAGCACAGTCATCACCCCTCCACTTT CASSQAQSSPLHF . TRBJ1-6 . TRBV3-1 13
TGCGCCAGCAGCCCCCGGGACAGCTTCTACGAGCAGTACTTC CASSPRDSFYEQYF . TRBJ2-7 TRBD1 TRBV5-1 14
TGTGCCAGTAGTAGCGGGGGAAGGGGTACTATTTACAATGAGCAGTTCTTC CASSSGGRGTIYNEQFF . TRBJ2-1 TRBD2 TRBV19 17
TGTGCCAGCAGCTTGCCAGGGGGCGACTCTGGCTACACCTTC CASSLPGGDSGYTF . TRBJ1-2 TRBD1 TRBV7-9 14
TGCAGTGCTAGCAGGGCGGTTGAAGCTTTCTTT CSASRAVEAFF . TRBJ1-1 . TRBV20-1 11
TGCAGTGCTAGCATCGGGACAGGGGTTAGCGAGCAGTACTTC CSASIGTGVSEQYF . TRBJ2-7 TRBD1 TRBV20-1 14
TGCAGTGCTAGAGATGGTTTGGCTTATGGCTACACCTTC CSARDGLAYGYTF . TRBJ1-2 . TRBV20-1 13
TGTGCCTGGAGTTTAACAGGGCGTGGGACTGAAGCTTTCTTT CAWSLTGRGTEAFF . TRBJ1-1 . TRBV30 14
TGTGCCAGCAGCCTTAGCGGGGGGGCCTACGAGCAGTACTTC CASSLSGGAYEQYF . TRBJ2-7 TRBD2 TRBV7-8 14
TGTGCCAGCAGCCCACAGGGGAGGGGCTACACCTTC CASSPQGRGYTF . TRBJ1-2 TRBD1 TRBV5-4 12
TGCAGTAAACAGGAGGCGTCTGAGACCCAGTACTTC CSKQEASETQYF . TRBJ2-5 . TRBV29-1 12
TGTGCCAGCAGTTTCCAATACTACAATGAGCAGTTCTTC CASSFQYYNEQFF once TRBJ2-1 . TRBV28 13
TGTGCCAGCAGCTTAAACTCTGGGGCCAACGTCCTGACTTTC CASSLNSGANVLTF . TRBJ2-6 . TRBV27 14
TGCAGTGCTCCACGGACAGGGGCGGGCTACGAGCAGTACTTC CSAPRTGAGYEQYF . TRBJ2-7 TRBD1 TRBV20-1 14
TGTGCCACCCTAATACAGGGGGAAGAGACCCAGTACTTC CATLIQGEETQYF . TRBJ2-5 TRBD1 TRBV5-4 13
TGTGCCAGCAGGGGGATTCTGCAGTTCTTC CASRGILQFF . TRBJ2-1 . TRBV25-1 10